The 17 T cell receptor beta chains in this list originate from one sample, sequenced in a study of T-cell reconstitution after alpha-beta-depleted transplantation in children. Unique molecular identifiers were incorporated into the prepared TCRbeta library. TCRdb analysed the PCR reads with MiXCR anew, one entry per CDR3 protein. The data show about 870,000 distinct CDR3 sequences, under 20% seen once. Sequences were derived from PBMCs, mostly from graft donor cells, sampled 360 days after TCRalphabeta/CD19-depleted stem cell transplant. All receptors derive from a male patient under 18 who had a stem cell transplant for acute lymphoblastic leukemia, so the T cells may come from the graft donor.

This clonotype was counted a few times. This chain connects TRBV3-1 to TRBJ2-1; D remains unclear. The CDR3 runs 15 residues. Germline CDR1 and CDR2: LGHDT and YNNKEL (reference sequence). V shed 1 base and J shed 0 bases, with 7 bases lying between them. The CDR3 spells CASSQGPNSYNEQFF. The CDR3 coding sequence is TGTGCCAGCAGCCAAGGCCCCAACTCCTACAATGAGCAGTTCTTC.

The CDR3 region is CASSLRTGGREFF. The CDR3 DNA reads TGTGCCAGCAGCTTACGAACGGGGGGGAGGGAGTTCTTC. This sequence joins TRBV7-9 and TRBJ2-1, with 8 bases aligning to TRBD2. The CDR3 runs 13 residues. Germline V gene lookup returns CDR1 SEHNR and CDR2 FQNEAQ (reference sequence). Germline trimming cut 2 bases from V and 14 bases from J; bases unmatched to any gene: 8.

This clonotype was counted only a few times. The chain joins TRBV12-5 to TRBJ2-5; 10 nucleotides match TRBD2. Trimming cost V 2 bases and J 5 bases; bases outside gene matches: 8. CDR1 is LGHNT and CDR2 is FRNRAP in the germline V gene. This CDR3 spans 16 amino acids. Written as DNA, the CDR3 is TGTGCTAGTGGTTTGTTCTTAACTAGCGGGATGGAGACCCAGTACTTC. Protein product: CASGLFLTSGMETQYF.

This clonotype came up a few times. V gene TRBV9 combines with J gene TRBJ2-6; D could derive from TRBD1 or TRBD2 (6 bases each). The ends were cut back, 6 bases at V and 4 bases at J, with 14 bases in the middle. There are 15 residues in the CDR3. Germline V gives CDR1 SGDLS, CDR2 YYNGEE. In DNA, the CDR3 is TGTGCCAGCAATCCTGGGGGGCTCGGGGCCAACGTCCTGACTTTC. This gives the protein CASNPGGLGANVLTF. Together with reference TRBV9 and TRBJ2-6, the CDR3 gives the full variable domain: DSGVTQTPKHLITATGQRVTLRCSPRSGDLSVYWYQQSLDQGLQFLIQYYNGEERAKGNILERFSAQQFPDLHSELNLSSLELGDSALYFCASNPGGLGANVLTFGAGSRLTVL.

The CDR3 DNA is TGTGCCAGCAGGAAACTAGCGGGAGGAGATACGCAGTATTTT. It specifies CASRKLAGGDTQYF. The gene calls are TRBV6-1 and TRBJ2-3, with 12 positions matching TRBD2. Germline V gene data show CDR1 as MNHNS and CDR2 as SASEGT. V trimming: 6 bases; J trimming: 5 bases; junction bases outside the gene matches: 3. This CDR3 has 14 residues.

This clonotype was counted a few times. This rearrangement joins TRBV27 to TRBJ2-7; 7 nucleotides match TRBD2. V was clipped by 6 bases and J by 3 bases; unmatched bases: 11. CDR3 length: 15 residues. Germline V gene sequence: CDR1 MNHEY, CDR2 SMNVEV (reference sequence). CDR3 nucleotide sequence: TGTGCCAGCAGGATCGGGACTAACGATCTCTACGAGCAGTACTTC. Translating gives CASRIGTNDLYEQYF.

This clonotype appeared many times. The genes are TRBV20-1 and TRBJ2-3; 10 positions agree with TRBD2. The V and J ends lost 5 bases and 3 bases, in that order; junction bases with no gene match: 11. Germline V gene data show CDR1 as DFQATT and CDR2 as SNEGSKA (reference sequence). CDR3 length: 16 amino acids. For the CDR3, the DNA is TGCAGTGCTCGACCCCTGGTACTAGCGGGAACAGATACGCAGTATTTT. Its protein product is CSARPLVLAGTDTQYF.

The chain joins TRBV2 to TRBJ2-5; TRBD2 is a possible D gene (5 bases). Trimming stripped 4 bases from V and 2 bases from J, with 23 bases between. Germline V lookup: CDR1 SNHLY, CDR2 FYNNEI. The CDR3 extends over 18 amino acids. CDR3 residues: CASSVRSAGLVPQETQYF. The CDR3 bases are TGTGCCAGCAGTGTTAGAAGTGCAGGACTTGTACCTCAAGAGACCCAGTACTTC.

The sample holds a few counts of this clonotype. The chain is built from TRBV29-1 and TRBJ2-1; D is unclear. Germline lookup yields CDR1 SQVTM and CDR2 ANQGSEA. V lost 0 bases to trimming and J lost 4 bases, with 4 bases between them. CDR3 length: 12 residues. CDR3 nucleotide sequence: TGCAGCGTTGAAGACATATACAATGAGCAGTTCTTC. Its protein is CSVEDIYNEQFF.

The chain links TRBV5-1 to TRBJ2-7; 10 nucleotides agree with TRBD2. Trimming at V came to 6 bases and at J to 1 base, leaving 4 bases not matched to a gene. Germline CDR1 is SGHRS and CDR2 is YFSETQ. The CDR3 extends over 14 amino acids. The CDR3 DNA sequence: TGCGCCAGCACCGGGACTAGCGCATCCTACGAGCAGTACTTC. Translating it yields CASTGTSASYEQYF.

The chain joins TRBV5-1 to TRBJ2-3, with 7 positions matching TRBD2. V shed 5 bases and J 5 bases; nucleotides not matched to a gene: 11. This CDR3 region has 15 residues. CDR1 is SGHRS, CDR2 YFSETQ, per germline. The CDR3 region is CASSSGGMRGDTQYF. The CDR3, as DNA: TGCGCCAGCAGTTCGGGGGGTATGCGCGGAGATACGCAGTATTTT. The full variable domain, its missing parts supplied by reference TRBV5-1 and TRBJ2-3, is KAGVTQTPRYLIKTRGQQVTLSCSPISGHRSVSWYQQTPGQGLQFLFEYFSETQRNKGNFPGRFSGRQFSNSRSEMNVSTLELGDSALYLCASSSGGMRGDTQYFGPGTRLTVL.

This clonotype was observed a few times. This rearrangement joins TRBV7-2 to TRBJ1-2; TRBD1 might be the D (5 bases). The germline CDR1 and CDR2 sequences are SGHTA and FQGNSA. This CDR3 region has 15 residues. V was cut by 2 bases and J by 4 bases, with 14 bases left in between. The CDR3 region has the DNA TGTGCCAGCAGCTTAAGTACGGGACGATCCTATGGCTACACCTTC. Residues: CASSLSTGRSYGYTF.

This clonotype has a handful of counts. V is TRBV7-9 and J is TRBJ1-1; 9 positions match TRBD1. V lost 2 bases and J lost 6; bases outside the gene matches: 7. The CDR3 contains 15 residues. The germline V gene encodes CDR1 SEHNR and CDR2 FQNEAQ (reference sequence). Here the CDR3 DNA reads TGTGCCAGCAGCTTATTGACAGGGGGTCCCCCTGAAGCTTTCTTT. It yields the protein CASSLLTGGPPEAFF.

Ten or more counts support this clonotype. The gene calls are TRBV5-1 and TRBJ2-2, with D perhaps matching TRBD2 (6 bases). Per the germline V gene, CDR1 is SGHRS and CDR2 is YFSETQ. V lost 4 bases and J lost 7, with 8 bases in between. This CDR3 has 12 amino acids. CDR3 DNA: TGCGCCAGCAGCAAGCGGGTCGGGGAGCTGTTTTTT. Translation gives CASSKRVGELFF.

This clonotype was counted many times. This sequence joins TRBV20-1 and TRBJ2-3, with 9 bases fitting TRBD2. Germline CDR1 DFQATT, CDR2 SNEGSKA (reference sequence). The junction had 7 bases not matched to a gene; V was cut back by 3 bases and J by 6 bases. The CDR3 runs 14 residues. The CDR3, as DNA: TGCAGTGCTAGGCCTAGCGGGAAATGGGATACGCAGTATTTT. Protein: CSARPSGKWDTQYF.

CDR3 in amino acids: CASVKGGGITDTQYF. CDR3 DNA sequence: TGTGCCAGCGTTAAGGGCGGAGGGATCACAGATACGCAGTATTTT. The chain joins TRBV11-1 to TRBJ2-3; tentatively, D is TRBD2 (6 bases). The CDR3 totals 15 residues. Trimming cost V 8 bases and J 2 bases, with 17 bases left between them. CDR1 SGHAT and CDR2 FQDESV come from the germline V gene (reference sequence).

The chain carries TRBV29-1 and TRBJ2-7, with D tentatively TRBD2 (5 bases). V was trimmed by 6 bases and J by 7 bases, leaving 25 bases between them. This CDR3 is 15 amino acids long. Germline CDR1 is SQVTM and CDR2 is ANQGSEA. CDR3 protein: CSVPRNAGSPGEQYF. The CDR3 DNA follows: TGCAGCGTCCCAAGGAACGCGGGCAGCCCTGGTGAGCAGTACTTC.